A single sample gave rise to the 3 T cell receptor beta chains below, sequenced in a study of blood T cell repertoires in COVID-19. The protocol was immunoSEQ multiplex PCR, while the TCRdb copy is restricted to in-frame clones and leaves out a portion. In the table there are more than 45,000 clones, about four fifths of which are singletons. Sequences were obtained from peripheral blood. These receptors were taken from a man at least 80 years old with COVID-19, enrolled during active disease.

The J gene is TRBJ1-2, the V gene TRBV2; the D is unclear. Germline V CDR1 and CDR2: SNHLY, FYNNEI. The CDR3 spans 14 residues. V was cut by 6 bases and J by 2 bases, with 13 bases left in between. The CDR3 loop is CASSPSGGNYGYTF. CDR3 in DNA: TGTGCCAGCAGCCCGAGCGGCGGGAACTATGGCTACACCTTC.

This clone was detected once. J is TRBJ1-4 and V is TRBV9; no reliable D call. Trimming removed 0 bases at V and 7 bases at J, with 16 bases between. The germline V gene has CDR1 SGDLS and CDR2 YYNGEE. The CDR3 spans 16 residues. CDR3 nucleotides: TGTGCCAGCAGCGTAGACGAAGTCCTGGTTAGTGAAAAACTGTTTTTT. It yields the protein CASSVDEVLVSEKLFF.

There are a few counts of this clone. This rearrangement joins TRBV7-2 to TRBJ1-5; 8 bases match TRBD1. The CDR3 has 14 residues. J gave up 4 bases and V 1 base, and 0 bases lay outside the gene matches. Per germline, CDR1 SGHTA and CDR2 FQGNSA. The CDR3 loop reads CASSLGDRNQPQHF. The DNA of the CDR3 is TGTGCCAGCAGCTTAGGGGACAGGAATCAGCCCCAGCATTTT.